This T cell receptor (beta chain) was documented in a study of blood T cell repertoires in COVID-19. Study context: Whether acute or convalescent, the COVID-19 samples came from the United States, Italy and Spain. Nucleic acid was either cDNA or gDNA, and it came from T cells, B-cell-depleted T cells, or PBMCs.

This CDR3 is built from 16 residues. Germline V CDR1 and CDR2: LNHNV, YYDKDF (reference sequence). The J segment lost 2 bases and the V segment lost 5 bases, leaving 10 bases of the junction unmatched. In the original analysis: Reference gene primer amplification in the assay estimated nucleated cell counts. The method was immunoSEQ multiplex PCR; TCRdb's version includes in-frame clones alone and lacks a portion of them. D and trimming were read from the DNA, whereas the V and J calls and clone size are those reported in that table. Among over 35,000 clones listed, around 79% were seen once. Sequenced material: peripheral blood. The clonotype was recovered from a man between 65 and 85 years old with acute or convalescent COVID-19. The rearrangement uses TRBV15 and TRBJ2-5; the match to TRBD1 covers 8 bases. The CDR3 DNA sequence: TGTGCCACCAGCGAGCGGTCCGGGACAGGTCAAGAGACCCAGTACTTC. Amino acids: CATSERSGTGQETQYF.